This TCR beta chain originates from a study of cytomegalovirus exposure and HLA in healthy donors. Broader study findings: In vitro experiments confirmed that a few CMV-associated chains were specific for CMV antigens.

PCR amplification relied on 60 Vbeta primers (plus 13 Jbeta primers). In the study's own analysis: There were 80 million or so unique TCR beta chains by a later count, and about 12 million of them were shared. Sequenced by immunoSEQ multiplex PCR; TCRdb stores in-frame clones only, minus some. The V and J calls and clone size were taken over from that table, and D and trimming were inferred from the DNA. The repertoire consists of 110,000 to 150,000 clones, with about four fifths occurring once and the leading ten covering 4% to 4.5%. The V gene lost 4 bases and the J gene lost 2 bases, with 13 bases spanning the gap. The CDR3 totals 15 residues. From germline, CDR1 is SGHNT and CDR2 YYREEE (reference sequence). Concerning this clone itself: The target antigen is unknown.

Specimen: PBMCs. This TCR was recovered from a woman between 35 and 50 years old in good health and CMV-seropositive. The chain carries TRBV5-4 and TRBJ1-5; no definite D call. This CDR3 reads CASSPQVRRNQPQHF. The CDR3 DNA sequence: TGTGCCAGCAGCCCCCAGGTTAGGCGCAATCAGCCCCAGCATTTT.